Reported below is one TCR beta chain. This clonotype was observed a handful of times. What this receptor recognizes is not known. No much larger clonotype is one base removed from it; base qualities were not supplied. Libraries were made using RT-PCR. Sequencing relied on a NextSeq 550. The public reads were quality trimmed at Q25 with fastp and then assembled into clones with MiXCR by TCRdb, keeping productive beta chains. Entries that share a CDR3 protein sequence are merged under the most common genes and DNA. The sample table shows approximately 410,000 distinct CDR3 sequences, and around 16% are seen once. Less than 8% of the sample is taken by the ten largest. Between the V and J ends, shortened by 1 base and 0 bases respectively, the junction contains 22 bases. The CDR3 has 20 amino acids, counting the end cysteine and phenylalanine. Only the CDR3 portion is preserved as DNA: 60 bases, with reading frame beginning at the first base. The germline V gene provides CDR1 MDHEN and CDR2 SYDVKM.

The data derive from a study of patients and donors after allogeneic stem cell transplantation (TCRdb year 2020). What was sequenced was blood, either unsorted or a sorted T cell fraction (not recorded which). The V and J segments used are TRBV28 and TRBJ1-5, with TRBD1 as a weak D call on 6 bases. The source of this sequence is a human donor who was either an allogeneic HSCT recipient or a stem cell or donor lymphocyte infusion donor (not recorded which). It is not recorded whose cells these are; they may come from a transplant donor. The sequenced DNA is TGTGCCAGCAGTTTATTAAGGGGGGCCGGATACCCGTATAGCAATCAGCCCCAGCATTTT. It specifies CASSLLRGAGYPYSNQPQHF.